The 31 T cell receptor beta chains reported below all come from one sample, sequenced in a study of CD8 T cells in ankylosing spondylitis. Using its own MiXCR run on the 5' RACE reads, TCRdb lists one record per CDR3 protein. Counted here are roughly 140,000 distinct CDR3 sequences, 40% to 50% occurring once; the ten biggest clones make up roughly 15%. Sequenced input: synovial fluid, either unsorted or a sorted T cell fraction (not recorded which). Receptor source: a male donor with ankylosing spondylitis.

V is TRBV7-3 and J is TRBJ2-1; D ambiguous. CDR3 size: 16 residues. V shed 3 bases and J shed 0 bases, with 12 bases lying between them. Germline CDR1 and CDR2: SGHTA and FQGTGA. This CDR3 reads CASSFVGPISYNEQFF. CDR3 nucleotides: TGTGCCAGCAGCTTTGTTGGGCCGATCTCCTACAATGAGCAGTTCTTC.

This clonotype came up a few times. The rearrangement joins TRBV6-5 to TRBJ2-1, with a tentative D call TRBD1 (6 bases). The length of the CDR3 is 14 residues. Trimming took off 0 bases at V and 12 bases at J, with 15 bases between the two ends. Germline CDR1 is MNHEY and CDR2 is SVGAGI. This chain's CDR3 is CASSYSQGPWGQFF. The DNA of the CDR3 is TGTGCCAGCAGTTACTCTCAGGGGCCCTGGGGGCAGTTCTTC.

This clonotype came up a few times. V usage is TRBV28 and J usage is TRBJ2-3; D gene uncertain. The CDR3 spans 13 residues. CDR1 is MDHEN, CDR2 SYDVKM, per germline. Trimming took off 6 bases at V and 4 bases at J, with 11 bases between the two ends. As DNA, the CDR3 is TGTGCCAGCAGCCCCGAGTCCGCAGATACGCAGTATTTT. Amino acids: CASSPESADTQYF. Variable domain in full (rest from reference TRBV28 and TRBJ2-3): DVKVTQSSRYLVKRTGEKVFLECVQDMDHENMFWYRQDPGLGLRLIYFSYDVKMKEKGDIPEGYSVSREKKERFSLILESASTNQTSMYLCASSPESADTQYFGPGTRLTVL.

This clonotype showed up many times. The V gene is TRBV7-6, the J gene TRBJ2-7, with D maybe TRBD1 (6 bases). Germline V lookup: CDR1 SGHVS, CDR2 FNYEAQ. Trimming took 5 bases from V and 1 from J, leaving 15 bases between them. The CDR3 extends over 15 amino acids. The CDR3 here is CASSDTGKSSYEQYF. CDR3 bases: TGTGCCAGCAGCGATACAGGGAAGTCGTCCTACGAGCAGTACTTC.

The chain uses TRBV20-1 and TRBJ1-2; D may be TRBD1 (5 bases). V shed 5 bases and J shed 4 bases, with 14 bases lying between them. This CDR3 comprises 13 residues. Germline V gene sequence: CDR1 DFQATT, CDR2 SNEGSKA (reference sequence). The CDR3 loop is CSAGFGGVYGYTF. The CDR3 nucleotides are TGCAGTGCTGGCTTTGGAGGGGTCTATGGCTACACCTTC.

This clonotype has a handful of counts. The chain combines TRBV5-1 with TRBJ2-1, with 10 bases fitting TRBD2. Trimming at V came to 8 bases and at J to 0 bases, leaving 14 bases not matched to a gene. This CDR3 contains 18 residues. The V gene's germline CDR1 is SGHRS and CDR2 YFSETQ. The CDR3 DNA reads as TGCGCCAGTTGGACTAGCGGAACTTTACCTAACTCCTACAATGAGCAGTTCTTC. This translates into CASWTSGTLPNSYNEQFF.

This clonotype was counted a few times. CDR3 residues: CASSHRGVGDDTYEQYF. The CDR3 nucleotides read TGCGCCAGCAGCCACCGAGGGGTAGGGGACGATACCTACGAGCAGTACTTC. The chain combines TRBV4-1 with TRBJ2-7; D possibly matches TRBD1 or TRBD2 (5 bases each). With 3 bases removed from V and 2 bases from J, the gap between germline ends came to 20 bases. This CDR3 comprises 17 residues. Per the germline V gene, CDR1 is MGHRA and CDR2 is YSYEKL.

CDR3 amino acids: CASSLTWGSYEQYF. As DNA, the CDR3 is TGTGCCAGCAGTCTCACTTGGGGCTCCTACGAGCAGTACTTC. The V gene is TRBV6-1, the J gene TRBJ2-7; no reliable D call. Germline V gives CDR1 MNHNS, CDR2 SASEGT. This CDR3 spans 14 amino acids. V dropped 5 bases and J dropped 0 bases, with 11 bases sitting between them.

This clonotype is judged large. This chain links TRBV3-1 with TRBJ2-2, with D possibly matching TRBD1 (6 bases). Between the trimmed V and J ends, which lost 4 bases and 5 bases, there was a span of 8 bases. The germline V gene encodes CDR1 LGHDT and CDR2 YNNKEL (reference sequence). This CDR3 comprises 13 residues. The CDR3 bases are TGTGCCAGCAGCCCGGACAGAACCGGGGAGCTGTTTTTT. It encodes CASSPDRTGELFF.

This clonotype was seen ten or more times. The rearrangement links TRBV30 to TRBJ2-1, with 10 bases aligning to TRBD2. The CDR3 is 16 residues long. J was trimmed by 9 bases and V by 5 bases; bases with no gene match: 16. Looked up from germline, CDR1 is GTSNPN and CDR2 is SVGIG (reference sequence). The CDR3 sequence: CAWVSSSLAGMGEQFF. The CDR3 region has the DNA TGTGCCTGGGTCTCCTCCTCACTAGCGGGAATGGGTGAGCAGTTCTTC. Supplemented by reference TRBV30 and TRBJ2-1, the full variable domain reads SQTIHQWPATLVQPVGSPLSLECTVEGTSNPNLYWYRQAAGRGLQLLFYSVGIGQISSEVPQNLSASRPQDRQFILSSKKLLLSDSGFYLCAWVSSSLAGMGEQFFGPGTRLTVL.

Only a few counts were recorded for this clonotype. This CDR3 is CASSSTGFYGYTF. The CDR3 coding sequence is TGTGCCAGCAGCTCGACAGGATTCTATGGCTACACCTTC. The chain carries TRBV5-6 and TRBJ1-2; TRBD1 is a possible D gene (6 bases). Germline V gene data show CDR1 as SGHDT and CDR2 as YYEEEE. V was cut by 3 bases and J by 4 bases, with 10 bases left in between. This CDR3 is built from 13 residues.

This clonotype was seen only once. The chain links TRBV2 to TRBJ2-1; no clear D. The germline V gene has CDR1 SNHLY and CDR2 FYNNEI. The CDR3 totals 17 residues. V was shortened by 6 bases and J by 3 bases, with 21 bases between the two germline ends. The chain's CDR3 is CASRSSFAAHVYNEQFF. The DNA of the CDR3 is TGTGCCAGCAGAAGTTCTTTCGCAGCTCATGTCTACAATGAGCAGTTCTTC.

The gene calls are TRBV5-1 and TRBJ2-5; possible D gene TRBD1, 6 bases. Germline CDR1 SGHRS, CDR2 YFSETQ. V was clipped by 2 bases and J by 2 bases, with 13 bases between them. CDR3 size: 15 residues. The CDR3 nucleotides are TGCGCCAGCAGCTTTGGGGGCAGACGGCAAGAGACCCAGTACTTC. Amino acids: CASSFGGRRQETQYF.

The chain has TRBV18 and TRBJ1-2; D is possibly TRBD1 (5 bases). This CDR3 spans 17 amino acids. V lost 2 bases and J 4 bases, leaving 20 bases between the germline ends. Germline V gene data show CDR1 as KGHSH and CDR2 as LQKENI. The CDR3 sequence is CASSPGWRQSPTYGYTF. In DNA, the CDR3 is TGTGCCAGCTCACCAGGTTGGAGACAGTCCCCAACCTATGGCTACACCTTC.

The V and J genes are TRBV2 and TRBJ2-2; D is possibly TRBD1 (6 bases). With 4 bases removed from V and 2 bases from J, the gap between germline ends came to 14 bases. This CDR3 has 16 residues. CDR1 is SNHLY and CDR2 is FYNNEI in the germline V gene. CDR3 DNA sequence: TGTGCCAGCAGTGGGGCATCGGGACATAACACCGGGGAGCTGTTTTTT. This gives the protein CASSGASGHNTGELFF.

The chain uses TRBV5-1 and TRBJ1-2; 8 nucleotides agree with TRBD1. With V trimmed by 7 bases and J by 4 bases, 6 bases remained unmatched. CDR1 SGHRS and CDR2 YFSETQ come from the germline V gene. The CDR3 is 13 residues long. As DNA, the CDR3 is TGCGCCAGCGGATGGGACAGGAGCTATGGCTACACCTTC. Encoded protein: CASGWDRSYGYTF.

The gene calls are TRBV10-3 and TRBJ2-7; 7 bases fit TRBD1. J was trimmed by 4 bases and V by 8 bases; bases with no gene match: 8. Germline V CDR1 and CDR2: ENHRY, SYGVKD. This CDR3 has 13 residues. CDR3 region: CAIGDSILYEQYF. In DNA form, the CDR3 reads TGTGCCATCGGGGACAGCATATTATACGAGCAGTACTTC.

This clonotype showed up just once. CDR3 nucleotides: TGCAGCGTTGAAGAGGGACTAGTCCCAGATACGCAGTATTTT. Its translation: CSVEEGLVPDTQYF. The chain recombines TRBV29-1 with TRBJ2-3, with 8 bases fitting TRBD2. The CDR3 is 14 residues long. The J segment lost 4 bases and the V segment lost 0 bases, leaving 3 bases of the junction unmatched. The V gene's germline CDR1 is SQVTM and CDR2 ANQGSEA.

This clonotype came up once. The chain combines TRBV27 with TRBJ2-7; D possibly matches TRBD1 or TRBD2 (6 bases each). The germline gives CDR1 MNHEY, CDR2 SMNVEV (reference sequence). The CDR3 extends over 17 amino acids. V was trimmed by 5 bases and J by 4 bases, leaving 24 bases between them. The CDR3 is CASSLTREQGGSYEQYF. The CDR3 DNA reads TGTGCCAGCAGTCTCACCCGAGAACAGGGAGGAAGTTACGAGCAGTACTTC.

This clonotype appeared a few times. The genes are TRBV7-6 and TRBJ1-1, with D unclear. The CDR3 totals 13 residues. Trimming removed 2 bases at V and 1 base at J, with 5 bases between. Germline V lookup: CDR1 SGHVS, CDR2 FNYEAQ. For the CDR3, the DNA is TGTGCCAGCAGCTTATACGCGAACACTGAAGCTTTCTTT. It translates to CASSLYANTEAFF.

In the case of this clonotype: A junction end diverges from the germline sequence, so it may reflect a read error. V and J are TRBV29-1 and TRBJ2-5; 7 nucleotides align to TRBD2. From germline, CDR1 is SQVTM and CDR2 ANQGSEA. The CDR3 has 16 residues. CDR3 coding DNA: TGCAGCGTTGATGGGTCTAGCGGCAGCCCCCAAGGGACCCAGTACTTC. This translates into CSVDGSSGSPQGTQYF.

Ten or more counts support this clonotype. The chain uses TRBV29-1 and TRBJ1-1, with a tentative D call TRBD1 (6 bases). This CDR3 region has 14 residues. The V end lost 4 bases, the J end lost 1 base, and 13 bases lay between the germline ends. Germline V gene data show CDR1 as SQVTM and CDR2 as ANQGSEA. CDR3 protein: CSVGEGRGNTEAFF. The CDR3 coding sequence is TGCAGCGTTGGGGAGGGCAGGGGGAACACTGAAGCTTTCTTT.

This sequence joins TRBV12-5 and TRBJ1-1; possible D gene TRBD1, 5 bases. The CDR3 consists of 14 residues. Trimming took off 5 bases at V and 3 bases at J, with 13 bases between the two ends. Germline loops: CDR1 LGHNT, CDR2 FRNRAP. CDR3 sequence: CASGGGIFDTEAFF. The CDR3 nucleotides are TGTGCTAGTGGTGGGGGGATCTTTGACACTGAAGCTTTCTTT.

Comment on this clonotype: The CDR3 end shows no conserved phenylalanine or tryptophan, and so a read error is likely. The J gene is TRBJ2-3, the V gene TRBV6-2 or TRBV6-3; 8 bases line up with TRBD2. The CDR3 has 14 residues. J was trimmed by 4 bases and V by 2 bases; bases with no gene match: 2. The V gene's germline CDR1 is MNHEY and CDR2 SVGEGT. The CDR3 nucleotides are TGTGCCAGCAGTTACGGGCGGGAGGCAGATACGCAGTATTCT. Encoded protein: CASSYGREADTQYS.

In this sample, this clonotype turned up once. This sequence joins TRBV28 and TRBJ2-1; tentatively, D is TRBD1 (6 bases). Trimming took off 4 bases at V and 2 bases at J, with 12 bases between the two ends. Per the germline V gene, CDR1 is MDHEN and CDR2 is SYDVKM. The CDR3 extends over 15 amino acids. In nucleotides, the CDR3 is TGTGCCAGCAGTTCACTCAGGGGACCCTACAATGAGCAGTTCTTC. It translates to CASSSLRGPYNEQFF.

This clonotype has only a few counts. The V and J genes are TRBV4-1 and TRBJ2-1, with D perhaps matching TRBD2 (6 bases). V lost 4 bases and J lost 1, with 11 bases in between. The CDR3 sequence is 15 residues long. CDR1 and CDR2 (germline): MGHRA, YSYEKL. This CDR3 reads CASSRGTNSYNEQFF. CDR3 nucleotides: TGCGCCAGCAGCCGCGGGACGAATTCCTACAATGAGCAGTTCTTC.

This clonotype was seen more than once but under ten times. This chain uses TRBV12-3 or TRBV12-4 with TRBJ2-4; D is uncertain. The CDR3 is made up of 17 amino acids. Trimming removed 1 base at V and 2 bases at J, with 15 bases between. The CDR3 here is CASSLDARLRTKNIQYF. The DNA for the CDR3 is TGTGCCAGCAGTTTAGACGCCAGGTTACGAACCAAAAACATTCAGTACTTC.

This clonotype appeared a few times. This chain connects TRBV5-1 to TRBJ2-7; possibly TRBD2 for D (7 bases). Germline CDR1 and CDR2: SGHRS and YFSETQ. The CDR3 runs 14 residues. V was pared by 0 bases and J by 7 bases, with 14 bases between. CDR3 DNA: TGCGCCAGCAGCTTGGCCGGGGGGCTGGGGGAGCAGTACTTC. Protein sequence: CASSLAGGLGEQYF.

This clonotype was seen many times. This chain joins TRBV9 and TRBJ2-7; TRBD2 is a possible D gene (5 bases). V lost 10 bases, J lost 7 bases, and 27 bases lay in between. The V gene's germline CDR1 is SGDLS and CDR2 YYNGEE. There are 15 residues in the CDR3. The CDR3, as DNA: TGTGCCCCCCCACCTGGGAGATCCCTACAGAGGGAGCAGTACTTC. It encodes CAPPPGRSLQREQYF.

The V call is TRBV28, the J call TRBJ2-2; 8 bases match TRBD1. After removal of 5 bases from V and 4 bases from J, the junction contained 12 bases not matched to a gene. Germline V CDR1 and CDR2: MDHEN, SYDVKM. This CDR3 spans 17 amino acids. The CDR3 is CASSVLLRDRFTGELFF. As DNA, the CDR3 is TGTGCCAGCAGTGTCCTCCTCCGGGACAGGTTCACCGGGGAGCTGTTTTTT.

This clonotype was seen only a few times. The CDR3 coding sequence is TGTGCCAGCCGACCTTCCGGGACAGGCTATGGCTACACCTTC. Amino acids: CASRPSGTGYGYTF. This chain uses TRBV27 with TRBJ1-2; 8 nucleotides agree with TRBD1. Looked up from germline, CDR1 is MNHEY and CDR2 is SMNVEV (reference sequence). J was trimmed by 4 bases and V by 8 bases; bases with no gene match: 9. This CDR3 is 14 amino acids long.